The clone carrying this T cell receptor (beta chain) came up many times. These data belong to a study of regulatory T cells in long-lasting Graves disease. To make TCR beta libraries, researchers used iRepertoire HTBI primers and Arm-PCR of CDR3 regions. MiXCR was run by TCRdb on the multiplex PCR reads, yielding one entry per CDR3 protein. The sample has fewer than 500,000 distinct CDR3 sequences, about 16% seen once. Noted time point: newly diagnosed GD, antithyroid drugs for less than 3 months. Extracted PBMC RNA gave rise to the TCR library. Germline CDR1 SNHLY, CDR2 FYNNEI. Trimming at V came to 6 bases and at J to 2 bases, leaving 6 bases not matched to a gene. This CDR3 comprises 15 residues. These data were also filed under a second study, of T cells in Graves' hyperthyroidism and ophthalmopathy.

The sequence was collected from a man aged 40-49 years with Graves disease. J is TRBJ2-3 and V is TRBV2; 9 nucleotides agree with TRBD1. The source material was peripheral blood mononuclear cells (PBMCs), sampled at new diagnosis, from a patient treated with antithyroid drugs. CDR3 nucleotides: TGTGCCAGCAGCAATACAGGGGGCCCCACAGATACGCAGTATTTT. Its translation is CASSNTGGPTDTQYF.